This T cell receptor (beta chain) was observed in a study of beta chain features in type 1 diabetes. The CDR3 covers 13 residues. Losses at the gene ends were 8 bases for V and 2 bases for J; bases not matched to a gene: 8. The germline V gene has CDR1 GTSNPN and CDR2 SVGIG (reference sequence). The sequenced template was cDNA made from the entire isolated RNA. Libraries were prepared by immunoSEQ multiplex PCR; TCRdb keeps only in-frame clonotypes and omits some of them. The sample includes fewer than 350,000 clones, around 19% of them seen just once. The clonotype comes from a woman aged 18 to 35 in good health. The sequenced material came from naive CD4+ T cells from blood. The chain recombines TRBV30 with TRBJ1-2; 7 nucleotides align to TRBD1. The CDR3 here is CAQRGHDNYGYTF. The CDR3 DNA follows: TGTGCCCAGAGGGGGCACGACAACTATGGCTACACCTTC.